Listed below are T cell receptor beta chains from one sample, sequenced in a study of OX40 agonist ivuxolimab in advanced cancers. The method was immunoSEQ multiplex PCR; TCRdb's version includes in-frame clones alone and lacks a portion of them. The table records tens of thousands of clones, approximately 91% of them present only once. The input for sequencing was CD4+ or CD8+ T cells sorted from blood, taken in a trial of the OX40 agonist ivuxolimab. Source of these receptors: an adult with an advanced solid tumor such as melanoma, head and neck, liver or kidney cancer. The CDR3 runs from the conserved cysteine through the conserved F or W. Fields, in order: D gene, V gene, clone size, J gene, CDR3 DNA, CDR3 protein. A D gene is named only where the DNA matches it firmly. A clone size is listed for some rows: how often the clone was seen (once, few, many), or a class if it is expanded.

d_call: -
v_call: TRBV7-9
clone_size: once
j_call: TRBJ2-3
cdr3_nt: TGTGCCAGCACCCAAGTGGAAGACACAGATACGCAGTATTTT
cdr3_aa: CASTQVEDTDTQYF

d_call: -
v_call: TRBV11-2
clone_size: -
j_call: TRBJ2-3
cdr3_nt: TGTGCCAGCAGCTCCGCATTCACAGATACGCAGTATTTT
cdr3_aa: CASSSAFTDTQYF

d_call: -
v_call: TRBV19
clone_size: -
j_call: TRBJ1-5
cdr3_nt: TGTGCCAGTAGTATCCTAGCCAGGGAGGGGCTCGCCAATCAGCCCCAGCATTTT
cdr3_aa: CASSILAREGLANQPQHF

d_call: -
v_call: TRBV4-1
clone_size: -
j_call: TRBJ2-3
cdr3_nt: TGCGCCAGCAGCCAACCGGGGGCGGATACGCAGTATTTT
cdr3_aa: CASSQPGADTQYF

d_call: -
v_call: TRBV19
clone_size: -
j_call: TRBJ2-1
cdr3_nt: TGTGCCAGTAGAACGTTCAATGAGCAGTTCTTC
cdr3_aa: CASRTFNEQFF

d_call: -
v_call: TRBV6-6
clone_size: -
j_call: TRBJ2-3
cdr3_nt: TGTGCCAGCGGGCGGCCGGGAAGCACAGATACGCAGTATTTT
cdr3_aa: CASGRPGSTDTQYF

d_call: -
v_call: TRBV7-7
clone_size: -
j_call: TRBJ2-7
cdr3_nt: TGTGCTAGCAGCACACGAGAATCCTACGAGCAGTACTTC
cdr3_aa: CASSTRESYEQYF

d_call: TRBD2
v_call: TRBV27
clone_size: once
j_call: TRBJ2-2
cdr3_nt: TGTGCCAGCAGTGGAGGACTAGCGGGAGCTTGGAACACCGGGGAGCTGTTTTTT
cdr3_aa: CASSGGLAGAWNTGELFF

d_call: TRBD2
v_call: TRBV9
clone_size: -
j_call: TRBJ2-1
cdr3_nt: TGTGCCAGCAGCGTAGAACTAGCGGGAGGCAATGAGCAGTTCTTC
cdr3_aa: CASSVELAGGNEQFF

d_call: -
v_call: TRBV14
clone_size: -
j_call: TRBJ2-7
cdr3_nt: TGTGCCAGCAGCAGCGTTGGGGGTATCCACGAGCAGTACTTC
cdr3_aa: CASSSVGGIHEQYF

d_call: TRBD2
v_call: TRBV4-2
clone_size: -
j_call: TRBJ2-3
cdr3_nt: TGTGCCAGCAGCCAAGATATGACTAGCGGGGGGGGAGTGACAGATACGCAGTATTTT
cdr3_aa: CASSQDMTSGGGVTDTQYF

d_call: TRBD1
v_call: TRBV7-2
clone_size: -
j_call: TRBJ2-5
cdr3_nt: TGTGCCAGCAGCCAGAGACAGGGCCGGGAGACCCAGTACTTC
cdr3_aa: CASSQRQGRETQYF

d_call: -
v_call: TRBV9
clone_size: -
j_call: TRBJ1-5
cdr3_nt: TGTGCCAGCAGCGTAGGAGGGGGTGGTCAGCCCCAGCATTTT
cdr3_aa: CASSVGGGGQPQHF

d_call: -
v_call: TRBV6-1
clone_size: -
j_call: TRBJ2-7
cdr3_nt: TGTGCCAGCAGTGACGGGGACGGCTACGAGCAGTACTTC
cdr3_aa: CASSDGDGYEQYF

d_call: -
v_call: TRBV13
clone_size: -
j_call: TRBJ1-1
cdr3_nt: TGTGCCAGCAGCTTGGGGGACGGTGAGAACACTGAAGCTTTCTTT
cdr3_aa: CASSLGDGENTEAFF

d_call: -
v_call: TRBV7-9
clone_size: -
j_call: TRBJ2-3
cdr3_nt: TGTGCCAGCAGCTTACGTCCTAGCACAGATACGCAGTATTTT
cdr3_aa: CASSLRPSTDTQYF

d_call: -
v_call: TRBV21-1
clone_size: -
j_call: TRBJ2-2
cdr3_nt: TGTGCCAGCAGCCCCCGGAGACCACCGAACACCGGGGAGCTGTTTTTT
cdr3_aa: CASSPRRPPNTGELFF

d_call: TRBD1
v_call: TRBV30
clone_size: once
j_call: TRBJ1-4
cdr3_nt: TGTGCCTGGAGGGGGACAGGTTTTAATGAAAAACTGTTTTTT
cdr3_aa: CAWRGTGFNEKLFF

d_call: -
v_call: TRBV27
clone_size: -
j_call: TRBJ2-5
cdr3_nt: TGTGCCAGCAGTTTATCGGGGGGGCGTAGAGAGACCCAGTACTTC
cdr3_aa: CASSLSGGRRETQYF

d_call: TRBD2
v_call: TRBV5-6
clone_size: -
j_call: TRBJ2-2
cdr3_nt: TGTGCCAGCAGCTTGCTCTATAGCGGGGGATCGGACACCGGGGAGCTGTTTTTT
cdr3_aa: CASSLLYSGGSDTGELFF

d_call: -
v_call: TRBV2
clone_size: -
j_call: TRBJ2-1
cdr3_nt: TGTGCCAGCAGTGGTGCGTACAGTGAGCAGTTCTTC
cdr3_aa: CASSGAYSEQFF

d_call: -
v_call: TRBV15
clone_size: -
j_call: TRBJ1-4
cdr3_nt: TGTGCCACCAGCAGAGATCTTAACAGGCGGGATGAAAAACTGTTTTTT
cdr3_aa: CATSRDLNRRDEKLFF

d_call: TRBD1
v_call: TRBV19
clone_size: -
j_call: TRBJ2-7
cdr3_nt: TGTGCCAGGCGGGACAGGGACCCGCTCGAGCAGTACTTC
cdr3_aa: CARRDRDPLEQYF

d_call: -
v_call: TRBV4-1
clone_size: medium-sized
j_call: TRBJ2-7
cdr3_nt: TGCGCCAGCAGCCAAGATGGGTCTTACTCCTACGAGCAGTACTTC
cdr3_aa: CASSQDGSYSYEQYF

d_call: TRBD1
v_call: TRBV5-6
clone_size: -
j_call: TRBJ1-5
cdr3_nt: TGTGCCAGCAGTACAGGGGGCGCATATCAGCCCCAGCATTTT
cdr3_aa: CASSTGGAYQPQHF

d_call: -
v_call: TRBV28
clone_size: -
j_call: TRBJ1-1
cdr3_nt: TGTGCCAGCAGTCCCCAGGGAGCAACTGAAGCTTTCTTT
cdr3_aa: CASSPQGATEAFF

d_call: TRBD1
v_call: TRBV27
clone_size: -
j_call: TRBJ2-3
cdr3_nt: TGTGCCAGCAGGGCCCGGGACAGGGCCACAGATACGCAGTATTTT
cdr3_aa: CASRARDRATDTQYF

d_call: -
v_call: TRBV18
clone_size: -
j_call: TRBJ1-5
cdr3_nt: TGTGCCAGCTCACCGGGGACGGTTAATCAGCCCCAGCATTTT
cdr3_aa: CASSPGTVNQPQHF

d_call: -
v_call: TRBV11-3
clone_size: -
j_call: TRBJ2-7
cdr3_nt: TGTGCCAGCAGGCCCTCGGGGGGCCCCTCCTACGAGCAGTACTTC
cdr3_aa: CASRPSGGPSYEQYF

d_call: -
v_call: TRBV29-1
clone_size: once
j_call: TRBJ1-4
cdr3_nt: TGCAGCGTTGAAGATCCAGATAAAGATGAAAAACTGTTTTTT
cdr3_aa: CSVEDPDKDEKLFF

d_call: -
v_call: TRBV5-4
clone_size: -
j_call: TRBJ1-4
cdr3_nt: TGTGCCAGCAGCTTGACAGGGAATGAAAAACTGTTTTTT
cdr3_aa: CASSLTGNEKLFF

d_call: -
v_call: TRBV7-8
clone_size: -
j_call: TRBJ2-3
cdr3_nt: TGTGCCAGCGCAAGAGGGACTCAAGCGGTGGTAGATACGCAGTATTTT
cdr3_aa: CASARGTQAVVDTQYF

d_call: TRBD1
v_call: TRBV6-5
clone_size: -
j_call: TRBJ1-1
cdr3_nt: TGTGCCAGCAGTTACGACAGGGGTTCTGAAGCTTTCTTT
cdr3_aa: CASSYDRGSEAFF

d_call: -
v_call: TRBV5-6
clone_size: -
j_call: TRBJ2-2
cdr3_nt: TGTGCCAGCAGCCCCCAGGGCGGGGAGCTGTTTTTT
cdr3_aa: CASSPQGGELFF

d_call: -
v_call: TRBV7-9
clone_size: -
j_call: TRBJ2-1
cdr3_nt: TGTGCCAGCAGCTTGGAGGATGAGCAGTTCTTC
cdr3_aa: CASSLEDEQFF

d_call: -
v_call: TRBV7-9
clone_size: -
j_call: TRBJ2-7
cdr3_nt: TGTGCCAGCAGCTTAGTGCTCTACGAGCAGTACTTC
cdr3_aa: CASSLVLYEQYF

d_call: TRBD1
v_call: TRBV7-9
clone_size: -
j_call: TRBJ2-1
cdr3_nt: TGTGCCAGCAGCTCGACAATAGAAACAGGGGGTACTGAGCAGTTCTTC
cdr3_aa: CASSSTIETGGTEQFF

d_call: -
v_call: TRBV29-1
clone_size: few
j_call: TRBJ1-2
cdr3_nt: TGCAGCGTTGAAGATCATGGCCGTAACTATGGCTACACCTTC
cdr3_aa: CSVEDHGRNYGYTF

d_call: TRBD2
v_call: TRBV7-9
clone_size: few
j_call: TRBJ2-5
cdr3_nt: TGTGCCAGCAGCCCTCCTAGCGGGAGGGCCCAAGAGACCCAGTACTTC
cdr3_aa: CASSPPSGRAQETQYF

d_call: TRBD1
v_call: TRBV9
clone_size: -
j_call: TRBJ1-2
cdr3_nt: TGTGCCAGCAGCGTAGAAGGGACAGGGGCCTATGGCTACACCTTC
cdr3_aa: CASSVEGTGAYGYTF

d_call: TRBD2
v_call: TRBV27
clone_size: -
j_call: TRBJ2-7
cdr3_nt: TGTGCCAGCAGTTTAGAAGGGAGGGGAGCCTACGAGCAGTACTTC
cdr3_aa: CASSLEGRGAYEQYF

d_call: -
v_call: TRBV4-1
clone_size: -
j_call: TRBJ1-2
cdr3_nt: TGCGCCAGCAGCCTAGCAGGGCAGGGGATAGGAATCAGTGGCTACACCTTC
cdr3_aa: CASSLAGQGIGISGYTF

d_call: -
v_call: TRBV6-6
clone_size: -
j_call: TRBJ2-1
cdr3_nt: TGTGCCAGCAGTTACTCGACGGGGGAACTCAATGAGCAGTTCTTC
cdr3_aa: CASSYSTGELNEQFF

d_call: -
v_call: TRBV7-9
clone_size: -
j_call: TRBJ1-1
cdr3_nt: TGTGCCAGCAGCTTAGAGGTGGGGATGAACACTGAAGCTTTCTTT
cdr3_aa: CASSLEVGMNTEAFF

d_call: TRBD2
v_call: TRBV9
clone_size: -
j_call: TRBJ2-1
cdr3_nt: TGTGCCAGCGCGGGGCGGACTAGCGGGAGTCCCAATGAGCAGTTCTTC
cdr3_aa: CASAGRTSGSPNEQFF

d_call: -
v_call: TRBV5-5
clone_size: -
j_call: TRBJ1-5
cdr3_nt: TGTGCCAGCAGCTTGGACTTTACTACGGATAGAAGTCAGCCCCAGCATTTT
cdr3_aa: CASSLDFTTDRSQPQHF

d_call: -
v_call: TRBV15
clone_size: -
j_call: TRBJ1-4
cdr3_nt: TGTGCCACCAGCAGAGAACCAGGGGCCTTTAATGAAAAACTGTTTTTT
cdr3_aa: CATSREPGAFNEKLFF

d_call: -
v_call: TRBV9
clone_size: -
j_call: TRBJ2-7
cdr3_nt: TGTGCCAGCAGCCCCGAAGGCCACTACTCCTACGAGCAGTACTTC
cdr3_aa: CASSPEGHYSYEQYF

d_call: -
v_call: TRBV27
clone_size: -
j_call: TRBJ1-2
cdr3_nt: TGTGCCAGCAGTGTCGGGGTTGCCGGGACGGGTGGCTACACCTTC
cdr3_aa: CASSVGVAGTGGYTF

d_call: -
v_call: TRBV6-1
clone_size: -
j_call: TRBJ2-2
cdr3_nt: TGTGCCAGCAGGGAATCGGGGGATTACCTAACCGGGGAGCTGTTTTTT
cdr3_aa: CASRESGDYLTGELFF

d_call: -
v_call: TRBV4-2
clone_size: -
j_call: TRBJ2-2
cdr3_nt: TGTGCCAGCAGCCAACCCGGGACCGGCACCGGGGAGCTGTTTTTT
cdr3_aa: CASSQPGTGTGELFF

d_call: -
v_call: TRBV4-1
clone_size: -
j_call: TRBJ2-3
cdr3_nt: TGCGCCAGCAGCCTTTTGAGGGATCGCACAGATACGCAGTATTTT
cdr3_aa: CASSLLRDRTDTQYF

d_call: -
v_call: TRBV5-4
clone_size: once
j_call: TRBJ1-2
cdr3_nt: TGTGCCAGCAGCGCACAGGGAGAAATTGCCTTC
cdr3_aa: CASSAQGEIAF

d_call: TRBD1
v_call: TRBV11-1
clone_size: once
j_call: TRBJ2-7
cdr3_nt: TGTGCCAGCAGCCTCTATCAGGGGGCTGCCTACGAGCAGTACTTC
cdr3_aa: CASSLYQGAAYEQYF